This T cell receptor (beta chain) was profiled in a study of response to subunit inactivated influenza vaccine. Whole-study results and caveats: Seasonal influenza vaccination, on each occasion, was suggested by the authors to recruit few new T cells.

TCRdb reprocessed the RT-PCR reads with MiXCR, giving one entry per CDR3 protein. Of over 800,000 distinct CDR3 sequences in the sample, approximately 21% are singletons; the top ten hold more than 8.5%. To note about this clonotype: The antigen is unknown.

Trimming at V came to 5 bases and at J to 8 bases, leaving 8 bases not matched to a gene. This CDR3 region has 15 residues. The source is a man aged 50-59 years who received an inactivated influenza vaccine. The input for sequencing was PBMCs from blood, taken 5 days after vaccination. This chain uses TRBV12-3 or TRBV12-4 with TRBJ1-4; 10 bases align to TRBD1. The CDR3 sequence is CASSPAGQGKEKLFF. CDR3 nucleotides: TGTGCCAGCAGTCCGGCGGGACAGGGGAAGGAAAAACTGTTTTTT.